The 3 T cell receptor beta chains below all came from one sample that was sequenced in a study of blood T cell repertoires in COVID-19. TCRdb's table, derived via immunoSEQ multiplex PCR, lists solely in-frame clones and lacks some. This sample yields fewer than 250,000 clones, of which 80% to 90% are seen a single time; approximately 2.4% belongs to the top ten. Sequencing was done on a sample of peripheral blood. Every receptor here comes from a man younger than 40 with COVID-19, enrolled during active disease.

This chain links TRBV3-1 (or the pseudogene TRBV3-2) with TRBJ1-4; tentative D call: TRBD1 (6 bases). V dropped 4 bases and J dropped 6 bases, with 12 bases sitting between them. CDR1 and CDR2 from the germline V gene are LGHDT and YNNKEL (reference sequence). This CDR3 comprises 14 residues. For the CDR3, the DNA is TGTGCCAGCAGCCCGGGGGGGCCAGATGAAAAACTGTTTTTT. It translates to CASSPGGPDEKLFF.

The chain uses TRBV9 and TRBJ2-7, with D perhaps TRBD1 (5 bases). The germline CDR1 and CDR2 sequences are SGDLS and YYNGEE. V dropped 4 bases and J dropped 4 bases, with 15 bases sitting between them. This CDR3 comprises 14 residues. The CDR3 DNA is TGTGCCAGCAGCCCCTCCCGGACATCTTACGAGCAGTACTTC. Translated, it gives CASSPSRTSYEQYF.

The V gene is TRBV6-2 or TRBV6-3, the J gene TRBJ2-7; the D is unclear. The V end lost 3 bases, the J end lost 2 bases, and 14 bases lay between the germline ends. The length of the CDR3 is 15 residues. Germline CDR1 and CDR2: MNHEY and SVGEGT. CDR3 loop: CASSYEAKTPYEQYF. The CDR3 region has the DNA TGTGCCAGCAGTTATGAAGCCAAAACCCCCTACGAGCAGTACTTC.